The next 9 T cell receptor beta chains were all read from a single sample in a study of blood T cells in healthy people across ages. With a J-beta primer mix and a sample-barcoded 5' primer, a second PCR ran about 6 to 11 cycles. TCRdb independently ran MiXCR on the 5' RACE reads; one entry per CDR3 protein. Seen here are 980,000 or so distinct CDR3 sequences, 40% to 60% observed once, and the top ten hold around 15%. What was sequenced was blood. The receptors were gathered from a man aged 25-40 years in good health.

J is TRBJ1-5 and V is TRBV12-3 or TRBV12-4; TRBD1 aligns across 12 bases. The CDR3 contains 15 residues. With 6 bases clipped from V and 2 bases from J, the junction kept 2 bases outside the gene matches. CDR3 residues: CASRGDRGRNQPQHF. The DNA of the CDR3 is TGTGCCAGCAGGGGGGACAGGGGGCGCAATCAGCCCCAGCATTTT.

The rearrangement joins TRBV7-2 to TRBJ2-3; the D is unclear. Germline CDR1 is SGHTA and CDR2 is FQGNSA. There are 14 residues in the CDR3. V lost 10 bases and J lost 2, with 16 bases in between. CDR3 protein: CATRREYLTDTQYF. CDR3 nucleotides: TGTGCCACCCGCCGAGAGTACCTCACAGATACGCAGTATTTT.

Regarding this clonotype: This sequence may be a read error, since a much larger clone differs from it by one base. The chain combines TRBV4-1 with TRBJ1-2; 7 nucleotides line up with TRBD1. CDR1 is MGHRA, CDR2 YSYEKL, per germline. The CDR3 has 14 residues. V shed 1 base, J shed 8 bases, and the junction held 7 bases outside the gene matches. The CDR3 reads CASSQAGQVHGYTF. CDR3 in DNA: TGCGCCAGCAGCCAAGCAGGACAGGTTCACGGCTACACCTTC.

In its sample, this clonotype was seen a few times. The genes are TRBV6-2 or TRBV6-3 and TRBJ1-1; possible D gene TRBD1, 5 bases. V was clipped by 4 bases and J by 3 bases, with 12 bases between them. This CDR3 region has 14 residues. Looked up from germline, CDR1 is MNHEY and CDR2 is SVGEGT. This CDR3 is CASSSPRGDTEAFF. CDR3 in DNA: TGTGCCAGCAGTTCACCGCGGGGGGACACTGAAGCTTTCTTT.

A remark on this clonotype: This clone may be a read error of a much larger clone one base away. The chain couples TRBV7-2 to TRBJ2-7; 7 bases fit TRBD2. Germline CDR1 is SGHTA and CDR2 is FQGNSA. The CDR3 totals 15 residues. V dropped 4 bases and J dropped 9; count of bases not matched to a gene: 15. CDR3 DNA: TGTGCCAGCAGCTCGCGGACTAGTCAAAGTCTCGGGCAGTACTTC. Translating gives CASSSRTSQSLGQYF.

The CDR3, as DNA: TGTGCCAGCAGTTTACCCCGATCAACGGGGGGGCCGAATGAGCAGTTCTTC. This translates into CASSLPRSTGGPNEQFF. The chain carries TRBV27 and TRBJ2-1; 8 nucleotides match TRBD2. The germline V gene encodes CDR1 MNHEY and CDR2 SMNVEV (reference sequence). The V gene end was trimmed by 2 bases and the J gene end by 7 bases; junction bases not matched to a gene: 13. The CDR3 contains 17 residues.

The chain is built from TRBV20-1 and TRBJ2-1; D may be TRBD1 (6 bases). Near its end, the DNA agrees better with TRBJ2-7, so the J call may be wrong. CDR1 is DFQATT and CDR2 is SNEGSKA in the germline V gene (reference sequence). This CDR3 is built from 12 residues. The CDR3 spells CSTTTQGNEQYF. The CDR3 DNA reads as TGCAGTACTACGACTCAGGGGAATGAGCAGTACTTC.

This clonotype was recorded only once. V and J are TRBV6-1 and TRBJ2-3, with 10 nucleotides matching TRBD2. The CDR3 has 18 amino acids. Germline CDR1 and CDR2: MNHNS and SASEGT. V was pared by 5 bases and J by 0 bases, with 11 bases of the junction left unmatched. The CDR3 DNA is TGTGCCAGCAGTCTGAATAGCGGGGGGATTTATAGCACAGATACGCAGTATTTT. Translating it yields CASSLNSGGIYSTDTQYF.

The CDR3 protein is CASSYSKTGYQETQYF. In nucleotides, the CDR3 is TGTGCCAGCAGTTACTCGAAGACAGGGTATCAGGAGACCCAGTACTTC. J is TRBJ2-5 and V is TRBV6-5; 7 nucleotides line up with TRBD1. The germline gives CDR1 MNHEY, CDR2 SVGAGI. The CDR3 covers 16 residues. V lost 0 bases and J lost 5; bases outside the gene matches: 9.